This T cell receptor beta chain emerged from a study of T cell responses to AZD1222 COVID-19 vaccine. Findings and caveats of the study: Repertoires were obtained only post-peak T cell response. Vaccine-associated CD4 TCRs spanned spike, dominant at 160-218 and 743-854. Donors were chiefly white British, with a greater number of females, and clonal diversity was perhaps underestimated.

The junction had 9 bases not matched to a gene; V was cut back by 5 bases and J by 2 bases. Per germline, CDR1 KGHSH and CDR2 LQKENI. The CDR3 is 15 residues long. Note on this clone: What it recognizes is unknown.

TCRdb's copy holds only in-frame clones and misses some; the assay was immunoSEQ multiplex PCR. This sample has roughly 96,000 clones, with over 75% found just once. The chain recombines TRBV18 with TRBJ2-7, with 7 positions matching TRBD2. The clonotype comes from an adult in good health. This sample comprised peripheral blood, obtained on day 0 of AZD1222 vaccination. CDR3: CASSTGSGGAYEQYF. In DNA, the CDR3 is TGTGCCAGCTCAACCGGGTCGGGAGGCGCCTACGAGCAGTACTTC.